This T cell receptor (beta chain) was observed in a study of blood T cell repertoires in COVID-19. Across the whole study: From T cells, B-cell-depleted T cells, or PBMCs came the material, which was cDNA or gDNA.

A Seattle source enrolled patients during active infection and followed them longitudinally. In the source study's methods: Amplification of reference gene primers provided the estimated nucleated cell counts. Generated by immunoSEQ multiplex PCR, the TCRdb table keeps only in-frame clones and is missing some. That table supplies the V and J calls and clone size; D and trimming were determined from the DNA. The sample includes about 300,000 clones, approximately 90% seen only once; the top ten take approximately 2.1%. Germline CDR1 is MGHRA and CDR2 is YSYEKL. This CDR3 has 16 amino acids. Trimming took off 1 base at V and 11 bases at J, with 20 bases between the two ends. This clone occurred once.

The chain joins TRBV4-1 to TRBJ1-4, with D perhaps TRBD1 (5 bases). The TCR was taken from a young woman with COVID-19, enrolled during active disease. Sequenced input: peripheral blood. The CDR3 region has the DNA TGCGCCAGCAGCCAAGTTCAACAGGCCACCCTGGGGAAACTGTTTTTT. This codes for CASSQVQQATLGKLFF.